The 30 T cell receptor beta chains presented below share a single source sample, sequenced in a study of cytomegalovirus exposure and HLA in healthy donors. A multiplex PCR was run with 60 Vbeta primers and 13 Jbeta primers. Method: immunoSEQ multiplex PCR; TCRdb's copy keeps in-frame clones and lacks some. This sample yields 150,000 to 200,000 clones, of which about three quarters are seen a single time; about 3.1% belongs to the top ten. Specimen: PBMCs. All receptors come from a female donor in good health and CMV-seronegative.

The CDR3 bases are TGTGCCAGCAGTTCTGGACAGGGTCCCTCGGAAGCTTTCTTT. This encodes CASSSGQGPSEAFF. This chain connects TRBV28 to TRBJ1-1, with TRBD1 matching over 8 bases. CDR1 and CDR2 from the germline V gene are MDHEN and SYDVKM. The CDR3 length is 14 residues. The junction had 9 bases not matched to a gene; V was cut back by 4 bases and J by 8 bases.

This chain connects TRBV29-1 to TRBJ2-1; D gene uncertain. The CDR3 is 11 residues long. The germline CDR1 and CDR2 sequences are SQVTM and ANQGSEA. With 4 bases removed from V and 7 bases from J, the gap between germline ends came to 8 bases. CDR3 sequence: CSVAPMNEQFF. The CDR3 DNA is TGCAGCGTTGCGCCTATGAATGAGCAGTTCTTC.

This chain links TRBV30 with TRBJ2-3, with 7 bases aligning to TRBD2. The CDR3 loop spans 15 amino acids. The V segment lost 0 bases and the J segment 6 bases; nucleotides outside the gene matches: 9. Germline values: CDR1 GTSNPN, CDR2 SVGIG (reference sequence). The CDR3 protein is CAWSVVWRGRDTQYF. The CDR3 nucleotides read TGTGCCTGGAGTGTAGTCTGGCGGGGGAGGGATACGCAGTATTTT. The full variable domain, its missing parts supplied by reference TRBV30 and TRBJ2-3, is SQTIHQWPATLVQPVGSPLSLECTVEGTSNPNLYWYRQAAGRGLQLLFYSVGIGQISSEVPQNLSASRPQDRQFILSSKKLLLSDSGFYLCAWSVVWRGRDTQYFGPGTRLTVL.

The chain combines TRBV29-1 with TRBJ2-7, with 9 positions matching TRBD1. Germline values: CDR1 SQVTM, CDR2 ANQGSEA. The CDR3 totals 12 residues. V lost 6 bases, J lost 5 bases, and 5 bases stayed unmatched. The CDR3 sequence is CSVGTGNHEQYF. In DNA, the CDR3 is TGCAGCGTCGGGACAGGGAACCACGAGCAGTACTTC.

The chain joins TRBV5-1 to TRBJ2-5; D might be TRBD2 (5 bases). The CDR3 totals 15 residues. V was clipped by 2 bases and J by 2 bases, with 13 bases between them. Germline V gene lookup returns CDR1 SGHRS and CDR2 YFSETQ. The CDR3: CASSLGRLGQETQYF. DNA of the CDR3: TGCGCCAGCAGCTTAGGGAGACTGGGTCAAGAGACCCAGTACTTC.

The V and J genes are TRBV7-7 and TRBJ2-3; D call uncertain. Between the trimmed V and J ends, which lost 5 bases and 2 bases, there was a span of 8 bases. The CDR3 is 13 residues long. In germline, CDR1 is SSHAT, CDR2 FNYEAQ (reference sequence). The CDR3 DNA is TGTGCCAGCAGCAACGTAGACACAGATACGCAGTATTTT. Translated, it gives CASSNVDTDTQYF.

This chain connects TRBV4-1 to TRBJ2-7; TRBD2 might be the D (5 bases). Looked up from germline, CDR1 is MGHRA and CDR2 is YSYEKL. V lost 4 bases and J 5 bases, leaving 15 bases between the germline ends. The CDR3 is 14 residues long. In DNA, the CDR3 is TGCGCCAGCAGCCCGGCCACGGGAAGGGACGAGCAGTACTTC. It codes for CASSPATGRDEQYF.

V is TRBV5-1 and J is TRBJ1-2; a possible D gene is TRBD1 (6 bases). The V gene's germline CDR1 is SGHRS and CDR2 YFSETQ. V dropped 0 bases and J dropped 2 bases, with 11 bases sitting between them. The CDR3 extends over 15 amino acids. In DNA form, the CDR3 reads TGCGCCAGCAGCTTGGGACAGGTAAAAAACTATGGCTACACCTTC. The encoded protein is CASSLGQVKNYGYTF.

The chain carries TRBV4-1 and TRBJ2-1; the match to TRBD2 covers 11 bases. The germline gives CDR1 MGHRA, CDR2 YSYEKL. With 0 bases clipped from V and 0 bases from J, the junction kept 4 bases outside the gene matches. The CDR3 consists of 18 residues. The CDR3: CASSQESSGGHSYNEQFF. CDR3 nucleotide sequence: TGCGCCAGCAGCCAAGAATCTAGCGGGGGGCACTCCTACAATGAGCAGTTCTTC.

This chain links TRBV28 with TRBJ2-1; the match to TRBD2 covers 8 bases. Germline V gene lookup returns CDR1 MDHEN and CDR2 SYDVKM. V gave up 3 bases and J gave up 6 bases; unmatched junction bases: 1. The CDR3 sequence is 13 residues long. CDR3 in DNA: TGTGCCAGCAGTTTCGGGACTAGCAATGAGCAGTTCTTC. This translates into CASSFGTSNEQFF. Filled out from reference TRBV28 and TRBJ2-1, the complete variable domain reads DVKVTQSSRYLVKRTGEKVFLECVQDMDHENMFWYRQDPGLGLRLIYFSYDVKMKEKGDIPEGYSVSREKKERFSLILESASTNQTSMYLCASSFGTSNEQFFGPGTRLTVL.

The rearrangement joins TRBV18 to TRBJ1-1; a weak D match, TRBD1 (6 bases). This CDR3 spans 15 amino acids. The V gene's germline CDR1 is KGHSH and CDR2 LQKENI. Trimming pared 6 bases from V and 4 bases from J, leaving 18 bases between. The CDR3 DNA reads as TGTGCCAGCTCGACTAACAGGGAATGGGGCACTGAAGCTTTCTTT. Translated, it gives CASSTNREWGTEAFF. Based on the CDR3 plus reference TRBV18 and TRBJ1-1, the full variable domain is NAGVMQNPRHLVRRRGQEARLRCSPMKGHSHVYWYRQLPEEGLKFMVYLQKENIIDESGMPKERFSAEFPKEGPSILRIQQVVRGDSAAYFCASSTNREWGTEAFFGQGTRLTVV.

The chain is built from TRBV7-3 and TRBJ1-1, with D possibly matching TRBD1 (5 bases). This CDR3 comprises 16 residues. The germline V gene encodes CDR1 SGHTA and CDR2 FQGTGA. Trimming left V 1 base short and J 1 base short, with 13 bases between. DNA for the CDR3: TGTGCCAGCAGCTTAAGCCCCGGGACTCAGAACACTGAAGCTTTCTTT. This encodes CASSLSPGTQNTEAFF.

Of note for this clone: At the DNA level, this CDR3 is encoded by other sequences in the same sample as well. The chain recombines TRBV18 with TRBJ2-7; D is perhaps TRBD2 (6 bases). Trimming pared 1 base from V and 0 bases from J, leaving 7 bases between. Germline assignment: CDR1 KGHSH and CDR2 LQKENI. CDR3 length equals 14 residues. The CDR3: CASSPRRDSYEQYF. The CDR3 nucleotides read TGTGCCAGCTCACCACGGCGGGACTCCTACGAGCAGTACTTC.

The V and J genes are TRBV7-9 and TRBJ1-2; the match to TRBD1 covers 7 bases. V was clipped by 4 bases and J by 5 bases; unmatched bases: 7. This CDR3 is 14 amino acids long. From germline, CDR1 is SEHNR and CDR2 FQNEAQ (reference sequence). CDR3 region: CASSSVTGSYGYTF. The CDR3 nucleotides are TGTGCCAGCAGCTCTGTGACAGGGAGTTATGGCTACACCTTC.

The J gene is TRBJ1-2, the V gene TRBV29-1; D gene unclear. CDR3 length equals 12 residues. Germline V CDR1 and CDR2: SQVTM, ANQGSEA. V lost 1 base to trimming and J lost 8 bases, with 11 bases between them. This chain's CDR3 is CSVEGESEGYTF. CDR3 coding DNA: TGCAGCGTTGAAGGGGAGTCGGAAGGCTACACCTTC.

The gene calls are TRBV29-1 and TRBJ1-1, with 7 bases fitting TRBD1. CDR3 size: 12 residues. Germline CDR1 and CDR2: SQVTM and ANQGSEA. This CDR3 is CSAWTGNTEAFF. In nucleotides, the CDR3 is TGCAGTGCGTGGACAGGGAACACTGAAGCTTTCTTT.

J is TRBJ2-7 and V is TRBV21-1; TRBD1, the table's D call, was not compared with the DNA. TRBV21-1 has pseudogene status. The CDR3 spans 17 residues. CDR3 residues: CASPSPVRTGFAYEQYF. Written as DNA, the CDR3 is TGTGCCAGCCCCTCCCCCGTTCGGACAGGGTTCGCCTACGAGCAGTACTTC.

The chain recombines TRBV4-2 with TRBJ1-5; D possibly corresponds to TRBD1 (6 bases). The germline gives CDR1 LGHNA, CDR2 YNFKEQ. The CDR3 is made up of 16 amino acids. V was trimmed by 1 base and J by 0 bases, leaving 10 bases between them. The CDR3 nucleotides are TGTGCCAGCAGCCAAGCCGCCAGGGGTAGCAATCAGCCCCAGCATTTT. Its translation is CASSQAARGSNQPQHF.

V is TRBV2 and J is TRBJ1-2; D is undetermined. V lost 4 bases and J lost 14, with 5 bases in between. The CDR3 spans 8 residues. Germline V gene data show CDR1 as SNHLY and CDR2 as FYNNEI. The CDR3 region has the DNA TGTGCCAGCAGTGTCCTAACCTTC. This codes for CASSVLTF.

This rearrangement joins TRBV30 to TRBJ2-7; 8 nucleotides line up with TRBD1. Germline loops: CDR1 GTSNPN, CDR2 SVGIG (reference sequence). V lost 0 bases to trimming and J lost 1 base; unmatched junction nucleotides: 5. The CDR3 consists of 15 residues. CDR3 amino acids: CAWSVLRTGSYEQYF. DNA of the CDR3: TGTGCCTGGAGTGTACTTAGGACAGGGTCCTACGAGCAGTACTTC.

V and J are TRBV19 and TRBJ2-2; 11 nucleotides line up with TRBD2. J lost 0 bases, V lost 7 bases, and 4 bases had no gene match. The CDR3 covers 16 residues. In germline, CDR1 is LNHDA, CDR2 SQIVND (reference sequence). The CDR3 bases are TGTGCCAGTAAAGGGACTAGCGGAACGAACACCGGGGAGCTGTTTTTT. This translates into CASKGTSGTNTGELFF.

The chain joins TRBV13 to TRBJ1-2; maybe TRBD1 (5 bases). V dropped 4 bases and J dropped 4 bases, with 16 bases sitting between them. There are 15 residues in the CDR3. Germline CDR1 and CDR2: PRHDT and FYEKMQ (reference sequence). CDR3 in DNA: TGTGCCAGCAGCTCCTACCGGACACCGTCCTATGGCTACACCTTC. It translates to CASSSYRTPSYGYTF.

V usage is TRBV27 and J usage is TRBJ2-7; TRBD1 matches at 7 bases. The V gene end was trimmed by 2 bases and the J gene end by 7 bases; junction bases not matched to a gene: 5. Germline V gene data show CDR1 as MNHEY and CDR2 as SMNVEV (reference sequence). The CDR3 covers 13 residues. The chain's CDR3 is CASSLSQGVEQYF. CDR3 coding DNA: TGTGCCAGCAGTTTAAGCCAGGGGGTAGAGCAGTACTTC.

The chain recombines TRBV29-1 with TRBJ2-1; TRBD2 might be the D (6 bases). The V end lost 7 bases, the J end lost 2 bases, and 12 bases lay between the germline ends. Germline assignment: CDR1 SQVTM and CDR2 ANQGSEA. The length of the CDR3 is 13 residues. The CDR3 sequence is CSAGGGTYNEQFF. Here the CDR3 DNA reads TGCAGCGCCGGGGGTGGGACCTACAATGAGCAGTTCTTC.

The genes are TRBV19 and TRBJ2-2, with a possible D match to TRBD2 (5 bases). The CDR3 extends over 15 amino acids. Trimming removed 1 base from V and 6 bases from J, with 12 bases in between. Germline CDR1 LNHDA, CDR2 SQIVND (reference sequence). CDR3 amino acids: CASSIAPDLSGELFF. For the CDR3, the DNA is TGTGCCAGTAGTATAGCCCCGGACTTATCCGGGGAGCTGTTTTTT. The whole variable domain, remainder taken from reference TRBV19 and TRBJ2-2, is DGGITQSPKYLFRKEGQNVTLSCEQNLNHDAMYWYRQDPGQGLRLIYYSQIVNDFQKGDIAEGYSVSREKKESFPLTVTSAQKNPTAFYLCASSIAPDLSGELFFGEGSRLTVL.

The chain has TRBV7-3 and TRBJ2-3; the D gene is possibly TRBD2 (5 bases). The CDR3 covers 15 residues. Germline V gene data show CDR1 as SGHTA and CDR2 as FQGTGA. The V end lost 1 base, the J end lost 5 bases, and 13 bases lay between the germline ends. The CDR3 nucleotides read TGTGCCAGCAGCTTAAATAACGGGGAAGGAGATACGCAGTATTTT. Protein sequence: CASSLNNGEGDTQYF.

The V and J genes are TRBV28 and TRBJ2-3; TRBD2 matches at 10 bases. Unmatched junction bases numbered 11, after V lost 9 bases and J lost 2 bases. The CDR3 extends over 16 amino acids. Germline CDR1 reads MDHEN; CDR2 reads SYDVKM. CDR3 nucleotide sequence: TGTGCCAGTACCGGGACTAGCGAACCTTACACAGATACGCAGTATTTT. This translates into CASTGTSEPYTDTQYF.

In DNA, the CDR3 is TGCAGCGTTGAAATCTCCAGGTACGAGCAGTACTTC. The encoded protein is CSVEISRYEQYF. The chain carries TRBV29-1 and TRBJ2-7, with D unresolved. The length of the CDR3 is 12 residues. The germline V gene encodes CDR1 SQVTM and CDR2 ANQGSEA. Trimming removed 2 bases at V and 4 bases at J, with 9 bases between.

V is TRBV4-1 and J is TRBJ1-1, with a tentative D call TRBD1 (5 bases). V gave up 2 bases and J gave up 4 bases, with 14 bases separating them. This CDR3 is 15 amino acids long. Germline V gives CDR1 MGHRA, CDR2 YSYEKL. The CDR3 sequence: CASSQTPGLGTEAFF. For the CDR3, the DNA is TGCGCCAGCAGCCAAACTCCAGGGCTGGGCACTGAAGCTTTCTTT.

This rearrangement joins TRBV4-3 to TRBJ1-6; D is unclear. V was pared by 1 base and J by 6 bases, with 16 bases between. Germline assignment: CDR1 LGHNA and CDR2 YSLEER. The CDR3 runs 17 residues. The CDR3 is CASSQVTGRSSNSPLHF. CDR3 coding DNA: TGCGCCAGCAGCCAAGTGACGGGGAGGTCTAGTAATTCACCCCTCCACTTT.